What follows are 17 T cell receptor beta chains derived from one specimen sequenced in a study of T cell changes during pregnancy in multiple sclerosis. The table came from immunoSEQ multiplex PCR; TCRdb's copy has only in-frame clones and leaves some out. Of some 43,000 clones listed, 85% to 90% are singletons. Sequenced here: peripheral blood, sampled in the first trimester of pregnancy. All receptors derive from a female donor in good health, enrolled as a control in a pregnancy study.

The CDR3: CASPGGGGHLGKTQYF. The DNA for the CDR3 is TGTGCCAGCCCGGGGGGGGGAGGGCATCTCGGGAAGACCCAGTACTTC. This sequence joins TRBV28 and TRBJ2-5; 8 bases match TRBD2. From germline, CDR1 is MDHEN and CDR2 SYDVKM. This CDR3 spans 16 amino acids. Trimming removed 8 bases from V and 6 bases from J; junction bases left unmatched: 17.

The chain recombines TRBV23-1 with TRBJ1-5; 9 bases are a match to TRBD1. TRBV23-1 belongs to the ORF category, with a function that is uncertain. This CDR3 has 20 amino acids. V shed 0 bases and J 1 base; nucleotides not matched to a gene: 13. The CDR3 bases are TGCGCCAGCAGTCAATCTGGCGAGGGGCGGGGGACAGGGAGCAATCAGCCCCAGCATTTT. This translates into CASSQSGEGRGTGSNQPQHF.

This chain uses TRBV10-3 with TRBJ1-3, with TRBD1 matching 7 bases. Germline values: CDR1 ENHRY, CDR2 SYGVKD. Trimming removed 3 bases from V and 0 bases from J; junction bases left unmatched: 2. This CDR3 has 15 residues. This CDR3 reads CAISDTGVSGNTIYF. The CDR3 nucleotides are TGTGCCATCAGTGATACAGGGGTCTCTGGAAACACCATATATTTT.

This chain links TRBV7-3 with TRBJ2-2; 15 bases map to TRBD2. Germline lookup yields CDR1 SGHTA and CDR2 FQGTGA. The CDR3 is 17 amino acids. The V and J ends lost 5 bases and 5 bases, in that order; junction bases with no gene match: 6. CDR3 sequence (DNA): TGTGCCAGCAGCCCTTCCGGGACTAGCGGGGGGACCGGGGAGCTGTTTTTT. It codes for CASSPSGTSGGTGELFF.

The CDR3 here is CASSRGQGLGYDGYTF. CDR3 bases: TGTGCCAGCTCACGAGGACAGGGTCTGGGTTATGATGGCTACACCTTC. The chain links TRBV18 to TRBJ1-2; 8 bases line up with TRBD1. The trim removed 4 bases at V and 6 bases at J, leaving 13 bases unmatched. Germline V gene sequence: CDR1 KGHSH, CDR2 LQKENI. The CDR3 spans 16 residues.

The chain uses TRBV11-2 and TRBJ2-2, with D perhaps matching TRBD2 (5 bases). Trimming left V 3 bases short and J 2 bases short, with 7 bases between. The germline gives CDR1 SGHAT, CDR2 FQNNGV. The CDR3 contains 14 residues. CDR3 DNA: TGTGCCAGCAGCTTCGGAGGCAACACCGGGGAGCTGTTTTTT. This codes for CASSFGGNTGELFF.

This clone was seen a single time. The chain is built from TRBV9 and TRBJ2-7; TRBD2 matches at 7 bases. CDR1 and CDR2 from the germline V gene are SGDLS and YYNGEE. The CDR3 length is 15 residues. V lost 3 bases and J lost 2; bases outside the gene matches: 8. The CDR3 coding sequence is TGTGCCAGCAGCGAGATGGCTAGCGGAGCCTACGAGCAGTACTTC. This sequence encodes CASSEMASGAYEQYF.

The V call is TRBV5-8, the J call TRBJ2-7; TRBD2 agrees at 7 bases. The V segment lost 6 bases and the J segment 2 bases; nucleotides outside the gene matches: 11. CDR1 is SGHTS, CDR2 YDEGEE, per germline. The CDR3 extends over 15 amino acids. The CDR3 DNA reads as TGTGCCAGCACCCGGGGGGTAGGAGTTACCTACGAGCAGTACTTC. Protein sequence: CASTRGVGVTYEQYF.

This chain uses TRBV28 with TRBJ1-1; the D gene is possibly TRBD1 (5 bases). The CDR3 loop spans 14 amino acids. The V end lost 2 bases, the J end lost 5 bases, and 12 bases lay between the germline ends. CDR1 and CDR2 from the germline V gene are MDHEN and SYDVKM. CDR3 loop: CASSLRGGGTEAFF. CDR3 in DNA: TGTGCCAGCAGTTTACGGGGCGGGGGGACTGAAGCTTTCTTT. The full variable domain, completed using reference TRBV28 and TRBJ1-1, is DVKVTQSSRYLVKRTGEKVFLECVQDMDHENMFWYRQDPGLGLRLIYFSYDVKMKEKGDIPEGYSVSREKKERFSLILESASTNQTSMYLCASSLRGGGTEAFFGQGTRLTVV.

The J gene is TRBJ1-2, the V gene TRBV29-1; D not resolved. The germline V gene encodes CDR1 SQVTM and CDR2 ANQGSEA. V was pared by 4 bases and J by 2 bases, with 8 bases between. This CDR3 spans 12 amino acids. CDR3 sequence: CSVGGQNYGYTF. The CDR3 region has the DNA TGCAGCGTTGGAGGGCAGAACTATGGCTACACCTTC.

The chain is built from TRBV7-6 and TRBJ2-1; 7 nucleotides line up with TRBD2. V lost 5 bases to trimming and J lost 3 bases; unmatched junction nucleotides: 10. Germline V gene lookup returns CDR1 SGHVS and CDR2 FNYEAQ. The CDR3 totals 16 residues. DNA for the CDR3: TGTGCCAGCAGCCCTCGAGCTAGCGGATACTACAATGAGCAGTTCTTC. This codes for CASSPRASGYYNEQFF.

V and J are TRBV6-1 and TRBJ2-7; 7 nucleotides line up with TRBD1. With 3 bases clipped from V and 5 bases from J, the junction kept 16 bases outside the gene matches. Germline V gene data show CDR1 as MNHNS and CDR2 as SASEGT. The CDR3 sequence is 17 residues long. Here the CDR3 DNA reads TGTGCCAGCAGTGACGCCCGAACAGGGGCCGGCGTTGACGAGCAGTACTTC. This gives the protein CASSDARTGAGVDEQYF.

The chain uses TRBV18 and TRBJ2-7; tentatively, D is TRBD2 (5 bases). V dropped 3 bases and J dropped 2 bases, with 14 bases sitting between them. The germline V gene encodes CDR1 KGHSH and CDR2 LQKENI. The CDR3 loop spans 15 amino acids. The CDR3 DNA follows: TGTGCCAGCTCACCCCCGGCGCTAGCAGCCTACGAGCAGTACTTC. Protein product: CASSPPALAAYEQYF.

This clone was recorded once. The J gene is TRBJ2-4, the V gene TRBV4-2; D remains ambiguous. The CDR3 has 15 residues. V was shortened by 0 bases and J by 0 bases, with 6 bases between the two germline ends. Germline lookup yields CDR1 LGHNA and CDR2 YNFKEQ. The CDR3 DNA follows: TGTGCCAGCAGCCAAGATCGACTAGCCAAAAACATTCAGTACTTC. Translating gives CASSQDRLAKNIQYF.

The chain joins TRBV5-4 to TRBJ1-4; TRBD1 is a possible D gene (6 bases). Germline CDR1 is SGHNT and CDR2 is YYREEE (reference sequence). Trimming removed 4 bases at V and 3 bases at J, with 16 bases between. This CDR3 region has 16 residues. As DNA, the CDR3 is TGTGCCAGCAGCACTTGGACAGTGTCTTCTAATGAAAAACTGTTTTTT. Translated, it gives CASSTWTVSSNEKLFF.

V and J are TRBV5-8 and TRBJ2-7; TRBD1 matches 10 bases. The V gene's germline CDR1 is SGHTS and CDR2 YDEGEE. J lost 6 bases, V lost 0 bases, and 6 bases had no gene match. The CDR3 consists of 15 residues. The CDR3 spells CASSLGGQGIGEQYF. The CDR3 coding sequence is TGTGCCAGCAGCTTGGGGGGACAGGGGATCGGCGAGCAGTACTTC.

The gene calls are TRBV6-1 and TRBJ2-5, with 8 bases that match TRBD1. V trimming: 0 bases; J trimming: 5 bases; junction bases outside the gene matches: 5. Germline CDR1 and CDR2: MNHNS and SASEGT. This CDR3 spans 15 amino acids. The CDR3, as DNA: TGTGCCAGCAGTGAAGCCGCAGGGGGCGTGGAGACCCAGTACTTC. Protein: CASSEAAGGVETQYF.